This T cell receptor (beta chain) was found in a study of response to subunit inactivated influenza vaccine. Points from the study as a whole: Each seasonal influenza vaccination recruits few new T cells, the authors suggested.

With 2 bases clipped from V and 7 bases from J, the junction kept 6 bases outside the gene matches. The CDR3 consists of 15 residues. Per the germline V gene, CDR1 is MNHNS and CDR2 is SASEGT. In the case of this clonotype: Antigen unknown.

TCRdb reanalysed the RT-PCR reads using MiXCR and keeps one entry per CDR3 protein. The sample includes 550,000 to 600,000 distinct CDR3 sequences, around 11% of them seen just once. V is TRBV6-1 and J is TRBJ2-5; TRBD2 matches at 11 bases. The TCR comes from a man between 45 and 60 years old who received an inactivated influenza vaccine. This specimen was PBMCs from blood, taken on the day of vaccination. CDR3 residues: CASSERSGRVVTQYF. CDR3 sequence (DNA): TGTGCCAGCAGTGAACGTAGCGGGAGGGTTGTGACCCAGTACTTC.